The rows below give T cell receptor beta chains drawn from one sample of a study of blood T cell repertoires in COVID-19. Sequencing used immunoSEQ multiplex PCR; TCRdb keeps in-frame clones, though not all of them. The data contain fewer than 250,000 clones, approximately 85% of them seen just once; the ten biggest clones take up approximately 8.6%. Sequencing was done on a sample of PBMCs or T cells enriched from blood (not recorded which). These TCRs come from a woman aged 45-60 years with acute COVID-19. Both conserved end residues are part of each CDR3. A D gene is named only where the DNA matches it firmly. Rows give clone size only sometimes, using once, few, many, or a class for an expanded clone.

d_gene	abundance	len	j_gene	v_gene	CDR3nt	CDR3aa
TRBD1	many	17	TRBJ2-3	TRBV7-8	TGTGCCAGCAGCTTATTCTCGAGTCAGGGGGCATTAGATACGCAGTATTTT	CASSLFSSQGALDTQYF
NA	once	14	TRBJ2-3	TRBV5-4	TGTGCCAGCAGCTTGGGGCAGGGGAGAGATACGCAGTATTTT	CASSLGQGRDTQYF
NA	NA	16	TRBJ1-1	TRBV5-6	TGTGCCAGCAGCTCACCGGGCCGGGGGATGAACACTGAAGCTTTCTTT	CASSSPGRGMNTEAFF
TRBD2	NA	17	TRBJ2-1	TRBV9	TGTGCCAGCAGCGTAGATCCCCCGGGGGGGCCGGTTGATGAGCAGTTCTTC	CASSVDPPGGPVDEQFF
TRBD1	NA	15	TRBJ1-2	TRBV5-1	TGCGCCAGCAGCTCCGGACAGGGGGGGGCTTATGGCTACACCTTC	CASSSGQGGAYGYTF
NA	NA	15	TRBJ1-5	TRBV3-1/TRBV3-2	TGTGCCAGCAGCCAGACCCCCCGGGGCAATCAGCCCCAGCATTTT	CASSQTPRGNQPQHF
NA	NA	14	TRBJ1-2	TRBV7-2	TGTGCCAGCAGCCCCCAGGGGTACAGCTATGGCTACACCTTC	CASSPQGYSYGYTF
NA	NA	13	TRBJ1-1	TRBV5-5	TGTGCCAGCAGCTCCGACACGAACACTGAAGCTTTCTTT	CASSSDTNTEAFF
TRBD2	NA	15	TRBJ2-3	TRBV9	TGTGCCAGCAGCCCAAGGGACTATTTCACAGATACGCAGTATTTT	CASSPRDYFTDTQYF
TRBD1	NA	14	TRBJ2-5	TRBV7-7	TGTGCTAGCAGCGACAGGACAGGGAGGGAGACCCAGTACTTC	CASSDRTGRETQYF
NA	NA	15	TRBJ1-4	TRBV18	TGTGCCAGCTCACCACAGCAGGCGAGGGATGAAAAACTGTTTTTT	CASSPQQARDEKLFF
NA	NA	15	TRBJ2-5	TRBV7-9	TGTGCCAGCAGCTCAGCTGGGGGCGGGGGAGAGACCCAGTACTTC	CASSSAGGGGETQYF
TRBD2	NA	18	TRBJ2-2	TRBV9	TGTGCCAGCAGCGTAGAACTAGCGGGGGCCATAAACACCGGGGAGCTGTTTTTT	CASSVELAGAINTGELFF
NA	once	12	TRBJ2-1	TRBV11-2	TGTGCCAGCACCCCAGGGAGGAATGAGCAGTTCTTC	CASTPGRNEQFF
NA	many	16	TRBJ1-6	TRBV19	TGTGCCAGTAGTACGGACGGGAGCTCCTATAATTCACCCCTCCACTTT	CASSTDGSSYNSPLHF
TRBD1	few	15	TRBJ1-5	TRBV7-2	TGTGCCAGCAGCCCGGAGAGGGGGCTTAATCAGCCCCAGCATTTT	CASSPERGLNQPQHF
NA	NA	14	TRBJ1-1	TRBV5-1	TGCGCCAGCAGCCGAGGGACATCCTACACTGAAGCTTTCTTT	CASSRGTSYTEAFF
TRBD1	once	14	TRBJ2-7	TRBV5-1	TGCGCCAGCAGCCCGGACAGGGCACCTGGCGAGCAGTACTTC	CASSPDRAPGEQYF
NA	NA	15	TRBJ1-3	TRBV7-2	TGTGCCAGCAGCTCTCTGACGGGGGGCGGAAACACCATATATTTT	CASSSLTGGGNTIYF
NA	NA	17	TRBJ1-4	TRBV2	TGTGCCAGCAGCCACTATGGGCCAGGAGGGGAGAGAGAAAAACTGTTTTTT	CASSHYGPGGEREKLFF
TRBD1	NA	14	TRBJ1-1	TRBV19	TGTGCCAGTAGTATCGGACAGGGCTACACTGAAGCTTTCTTT	CASSIGQGYTEAFF
NA	NA	13	TRBJ2-3	TRBV19	TGTGCCAGTAGGACGGGGGGCACAGATACGCAGTATTTT	CASRTGGTDTQYF
TRBD1	NA	15	TRBJ1-5	TRBV19	TGTGCCAGTAGTAGGGACAGCAATAGCAATCAGCCCCAGCATTTT	CASSRDSNSNQPQHF
NA	NA	15	TRBJ1-3	TRBV10-3	TGTGCCATCAGTGACGGGGGTACTTCTGGAAACACCATATATTTT	CAISDGGTSGNTIYF
NA	NA	12	TRBJ1-2	TRBV25-1	TGTGCCAGCAGTCCCGGGAGGGGGGGCTACACCTTC	CASSPGRGGYTF
NA	NA	14	TRBJ1-2	TRBV4-1	TGCGCCAGCAGCCAGAACAGGCTGAACTATGGCTACACCTTC	CASSQNRLNYGYTF
NA	NA	15	TRBJ1-1	TRBV18	TGTGCCAGCTCACCACCGGACATCCCGAACACTGAAGCTTTCTTT	CASSPPDIPNTEAFF
TRBD1	NA	13	TRBJ1-4	TRBV19	TGTGCCAGTAGTCGGACAGGGGATGAAAAACTGTTTTTT	CASSRTGDEKLFF
NA	NA	14	TRBJ1-1	TRBV19	TGTGCCAGTAGTATAGGGGGGGGCAGGACTGAAGCTTTCTTT	CASSIGGGRTEAFF
TRBD2	NA	17	TRBJ2-7	TRBV19	TGTGCCAGTAGTATTGGGACTAGCGGGGGGTTCTCCTACGAGCAGTACTTC	CASSIGTSGGFSYEQYF
NA	NA	16	TRBJ1-4	TRBV11-3	TGTGCCAGCAGTCACCCCCCCCGGCAGGCTGAGGAAAAACTGTTTTTT	CASSHPPRQAEEKLFF
TRBD1	NA	15	TRBJ1-2	TRBV7-9	TGTGCCAGCAGCTTAGGTGGACAGGGGAGCTATGGCTACACCTTC	CASSLGGQGSYGYTF
TRBD2	NA	16	TRBJ2-1	TRBV5-1	TGCGCCAGCAGCCCGGGACTAGCGGGAAATAACAATGAGCAGTTCTTC	CASSPGLAGNNNEQFF
TRBD1	NA	13	TRBJ2-5	TRBV7-6	TGTGCCAGCATCGGGACAGTCAAAGAGACCCAGTACTTC	CASIGTVKETQYF
NA	once	17	TRBJ1-5	TRBV10-2	TGCGCCAGCAGTGATCACGCGGGGGTTTCCAGCAATCAGCCCCAGCATTTT	CASSDHAGVSSNQPQHF
NA	few	13	TRBJ1-1	TRBV9	TGTGCCAGCAGTCGGGGGGTTGGGACTGAAGCTTTCTTT	CASSRGVGTEAFF
NA	NA	13	TRBJ1-2	TRBV7-3	TGTGCCAGCAGCTTAACCTCTAACTATGGCTACACCTTC	CASSLTSNYGYTF
NA	NA	13	TRBJ1-2	TRBV12-3/TRBV12-4	TGTGCCAGCAGGTCACAGGGAACCTATGGCTACACCTTC	CASRSQGTYGYTF
TRBD1	once	17	TRBJ2-7	TRBV3-1/TRBV3-2	TGTGCCAGCAGCCAAGACGGTCACAGGGGTTTGATCTACGAGCAGTACTTC	CASSQDGHRGLIYEQYF
NA	few	14	TRBJ1-3	TRBV6-1	TGTGCCAGCAGTGAACAGGGCTCTGGAAACACCATATATTTT	CASSEQGSGNTIYF
NA	NA	11	TRBJ2-1	TRBV3-1/TRBV3-2	TGTGCCAGCACGAGATACAATGAGCAGTTCTTC	CASTRYNEQFF
NA	NA	13	TRBJ1-5	TRBV30	TGTGCCTGGTCGTCAGGGGGCAATCAGCCCCAGCATTTT	CAWSSGGNQPQHF
TRBD1	NA	15	TRBJ2-5	TRBV19	TGTGCCAGTAGTATAGTTGTGGGACAGGTGGGGACCCAGTACTTC	CASSIVVGQVGTQYF
NA	NA	16	TRBJ2-1	TRBV10-3	TGTGCCATCAGTGAAACTAGGGTCCCCTCGACGAGTGAGCAGTTCTTC	CAISETRVPSTSEQFF
NA	NA	14	TRBJ2-3	TRBV19	TGTGCCAGTAGTATTAGTTCCTACACAGATACGCAGTATTTT	CASSISSYTDTQYF